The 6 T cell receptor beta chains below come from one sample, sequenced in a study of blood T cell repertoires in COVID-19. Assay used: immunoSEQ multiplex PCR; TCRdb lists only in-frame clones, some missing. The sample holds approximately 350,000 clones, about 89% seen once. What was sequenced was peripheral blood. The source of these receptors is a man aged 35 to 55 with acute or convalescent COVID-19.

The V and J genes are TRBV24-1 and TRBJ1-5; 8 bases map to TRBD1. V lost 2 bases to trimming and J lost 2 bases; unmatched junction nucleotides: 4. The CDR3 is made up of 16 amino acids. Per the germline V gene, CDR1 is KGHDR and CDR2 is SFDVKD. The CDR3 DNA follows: TGTGCCACCAGTGATTCAGGGGGCGCGGGCAATCAGCCCCAGCATTTT. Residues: CATSDSGGAGNQPQHF.

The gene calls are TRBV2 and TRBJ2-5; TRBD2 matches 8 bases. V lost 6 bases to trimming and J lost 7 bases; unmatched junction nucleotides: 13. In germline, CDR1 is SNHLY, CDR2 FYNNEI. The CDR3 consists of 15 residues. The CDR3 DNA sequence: TGTGCCAGCAGGGAGGGTAGCGGGGTCTCAACGACCCAGTACTTC. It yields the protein CASREGSGVSTTQYF.

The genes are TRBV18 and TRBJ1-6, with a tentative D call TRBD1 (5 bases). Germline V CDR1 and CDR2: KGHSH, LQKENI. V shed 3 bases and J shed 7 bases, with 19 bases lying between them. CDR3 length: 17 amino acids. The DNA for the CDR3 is TGTGCCAGCTCACCGGGAAGGAGGGGAATATTCAATTCACCCCTCCACTTT. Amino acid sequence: CASSPGRRGIFNSPLHF.

CDR3 region: CASRIANYGYTF. DNA for the CDR3: TGTGCCAGCAGAATAGCTAACTATGGCTACACCTTC. J is TRBJ1-2 and V is TRBV6-6, with no clear D. CDR1 MNHNY and CDR2 SVGAGI come from the germline V gene (reference sequence). The CDR3 sequence is 12 residues long. The germline V and J ends were trimmed by 6 bases and 0 bases, with 5 bases remaining between them.

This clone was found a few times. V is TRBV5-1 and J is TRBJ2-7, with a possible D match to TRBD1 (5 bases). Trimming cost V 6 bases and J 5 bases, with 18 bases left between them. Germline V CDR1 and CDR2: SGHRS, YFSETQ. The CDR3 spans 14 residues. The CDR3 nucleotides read TGCGCCAGCACCTCGGCCGAAAGGGGCCACGAGCAGTACTTC. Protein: CASTSAERGHEQYF.

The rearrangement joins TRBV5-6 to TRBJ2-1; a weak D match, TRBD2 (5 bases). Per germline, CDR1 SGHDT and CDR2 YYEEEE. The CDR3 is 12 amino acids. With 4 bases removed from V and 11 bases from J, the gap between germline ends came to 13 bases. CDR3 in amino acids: CASSLGSVQQFF. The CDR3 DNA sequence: TGTGCCAGCAGCCTGGGGAGCGTTCAGCAGTTCTTC.